The source of this T cell receptor beta chain is a study of post-analysis software for immune sequencing data. Regarding the study as a whole: Compared with controls, patients had more of five or six TRBV segments, including TRBV5-6, TRBV5-1 and TRBV20-1.

Concerning this clonotype itself: The antigen remains unidentified.

Germline CDR1 and CDR2: MNHNS and SASEGT. This CDR3 is 13 amino acids long. With 6 bases removed from V and 5 bases from J, the gap between germline ends came to 13 bases. The authors incorporated unique molecular identifiers into the TCR beta cDNA libraries. One entry per CDR3 protein, called by TCRdb with MiXCR from the PCR reads. Of about 760,000 distinct CDR3 sequences detected, about 27% appear once; the ten largest clones hold around 0.6%. Specimen: blood. The rearrangement links TRBV6-1 to TRBJ1-1; D is ambiguous. This receptor was identified in a girl between 5 and 17 years old with multiple sclerosis. The CDR3 sequence: CASRPIIRTEAFF. The CDR3 region has the DNA TGTGCCAGCAGACCGATTATTAGGACTGAAGCTTTCTTT.